The 21 T cell receptor beta chains presented below share a single source sample, sequenced in a study of shared clonotypes between healthy human individuals. Here immunoSEQ multiplex PCR was the method, and the copy in TCRdb shows in-frame clones only, minus some. This table has roughly 2.2 million clones, 93% appearing once. Sequencing used naive CD4+ T cells from PBMCs. Noted subset: CD45RA+ positively selected. These receptors came from a man younger than 35 in good health. Some clones in this sample may be carry-over from other donors' samples.

The chain employs TRBV11-2 and TRBJ2-7; 7 bases line up with TRBD2. V lost 2 bases and J lost 6; bases outside the gene matches: 16. There are 17 residues in the CDR3. CDR1 SGHAT and CDR2 FQNNGV come from the germline V gene. CDR3 sequence: CASSLLFRRDYPLEQYF. The CDR3 DNA reads as TGTGCCAGCAGCTTATTGTTTCGGCGGGACTATCCCCTCGAGCAGTACTTC.

The gene calls are TRBV28 and TRBJ2-2; possibly TRBD2 for D (6 bases). This CDR3 has 16 residues. Germline V gene data show CDR1 as MDHEN and CDR2 as SYDVKM. Trimming pared 1 base from V and 9 bases from J, leaving 18 bases between. For the CDR3, the DNA is TGTGCCAGCAGTTTATTGGGTCTAGCGAGCCACCGGGAGCTGTTTTTT. Its translation is CASSLLGLASHRELFF.

The chain has TRBV16 and TRBJ1-2; maybe TRBD1 (5 bases). In germline, CDR1 is KGHSY, CDR2 FQNENV. The ends were cut back, 0 bases at V and 4 bases at J, with 9 bases in the middle. This CDR3 has 14 residues. CDR3 nucleotide sequence: TGTGCCAGCAGCCAATCGCAGGGCGGCTATGGCTACACCTTC. Encoded protein: CASSQSQGGYGYTF.

The rearrangement links TRBV5-1 to TRBJ1-4; 8 positions agree with TRBD1. J lost 7 bases, V lost 0 bases, and 8 bases had no gene match. This CDR3 is 16 amino acids long. The germline gives CDR1 SGHRS, CDR2 YFSETQ. The CDR3 is CASSLAGQGAGEKLFF. For the CDR3, the DNA is TGCGCCAGCAGCTTGGCCGGGCAGGGGGCAGGTGAAAAACTGTTTTTT.

V usage is TRBV5-1 and J usage is TRBJ2-1; 7 bases align to TRBD2. The CDR3 spans 16 residues. Germline V gene data show CDR1 as SGHRS and CDR2 as YFSETQ. J was trimmed by 7 bases and V by 0 bases; bases with no gene match: 10. The CDR3 DNA sequence: TGCGCCAGCAGCTTGGCGGGCAGGGAGGGTTTGAATGAGCAGTTCTTC. Translated, it gives CASSLAGREGLNEQFF.

This rearrangement joins TRBV18 to TRBJ2-7, with D possibly being TRBD1 (6 bases). Between the trimmed V and J ends, which lost 3 bases and 5 bases, there was a span of 11 bases. This CDR3 spans 13 amino acids. CDR1 is KGHSH, CDR2 LQKENI, per germline. The CDR3 region is CASSPPRGNEQYF. CDR3 bases: TGTGCCAGCTCACCCCCTAGGGGGAACGAGCAGTACTTC. Together with reference TRBV18 and TRBJ2-7, the CDR3 gives the full variable domain: NAGVMQNPRHLVRRRGQEARLRCSPMKGHSHVYWYRQLPEEGLKFMVYLQKENIIDESGMPKERFSAEFPKEGPSILRIQQVVRGDSAAYFCASSPPRGNEQYFGPGTRLTVT.

The V gene is TRBV9, the J gene TRBJ2-5, with 11 bases matching TRBD2. Per the germline V gene, CDR1 is SGDLS and CDR2 is YYNGEE. The trim removed 2 bases at V and 5 bases at J, leaving 5 bases unmatched. The CDR3 sequence is 15 residues long. The CDR3 region has the DNA TGTGCCAGCAGCGTTAGCGGGAGGGCGGGGGAGACCCAGTACTTC. Translation gives CASSVSGRAGETQYF.

The V and J genes are TRBV5-1 and TRBJ2-7, with TRBD2 matching 8 bases. Trimming removed 4 bases from V and 6 bases from J; junction bases left unmatched: 6. CDR3 length: 13 residues. Looked up from germline, CDR1 is SGHRS and CDR2 is YFSETQ. The CDR3 region is CASSHSGEAEQYF. CDR3 in DNA: TGCGCCAGCAGCCATAGCGGGGAAGCCGAGCAGTACTTC.

The chain is built from TRBV4-2 and TRBJ2-5; D gene ambiguous. The length of the CDR3 is 16 residues. Between the trimmed V and J ends, which lost 4 bases and 3 bases, there was a span of 18 bases. Germline CDR1 reads LGHNA; CDR2 reads YNFKEQ. Here the CDR3 reads CASSLKQTTREETQYF. The CDR3, as DNA: TGTGCCAGCAGCCTTAAACAGACAACACGCGAAGAGACCCAGTACTTC.

The V and J genes are TRBV28 and TRBJ1-5; D remains ambiguous. With 4 bases removed from V and 11 bases from J, the gap between germline ends came to 9 bases. The V gene's germline CDR1 is MDHEN and CDR2 SYDVKM. The CDR3 has 11 residues. The CDR3 DNA follows: TGTGCCAGCAGTTCAGCCGGGGCCCAGCATTTT. It specifies CASSSAGAQHF.

Worth noting for this clone: The sample contains more than one DNA sequence encoding this CDR3. V and J are TRBV5-1 and TRBJ2-7; the D is unclear. Germline V gene sequence: CDR1 SGHRS, CDR2 YFSETQ. V dropped 0 bases and J dropped 0 bases, with 7 bases sitting between them. CDR3 length: 14 residues. This CDR3 is CASSLAGSSYEQYF. The DNA of the CDR3 is TGCGCCAGCAGCTTGGCAGGAAGCTCCTACGAGCAGTACTTC. Variable domain in full (rest from reference TRBV5-1 and TRBJ2-7): KAGVTQTPRYLIKTRGQQVTLSCSPISGHRSVSWYQQTPGQGLQFLFEYFSETQRNKGNFPGRFSGRQFSNSRSEMNVSTLELGDSALYLCASSLAGSSYEQYFGPGTRLTVT.

The chain recombines TRBV5-4 with TRBJ2-7, with 9 bases aligning to TRBD1. V lost 3 bases, J lost 2 bases, and 6 bases stayed unmatched. The CDR3 is 15 residues long. Germline lookup yields CDR1 SGHNT and CDR2 YYREEE (reference sequence). CDR3 nucleotide sequence: TGTGCCAGCAGCTCCGCGCGGGACAGGGCCTACGAGCAGTACTTC. It encodes CASSSARDRAYEQYF.

About this clone: The sample holds other DNA sequences that translate to the same CDR3. V usage is TRBV5-1 and J usage is TRBJ2-7, with TRBD1 matching 8 bases. Germline CDR1 reads SGHRS; CDR2 reads YFSETQ. V lost 0 bases to trimming and J lost 3 bases; unmatched junction nucleotides: 5. This CDR3 is built from 15 residues. CDR3 sequence: CASSLEGQGGYEQYF. The CDR3 nucleotides are TGCGCCAGCAGCTTGGAAGGACAGGGAGGCTACGAGCAGTACTTC.

The rearrangement uses TRBV18 and TRBJ2-5; possible D gene TRBD2, 5 bases. Germline lookup yields CDR1 KGHSH and CDR2 LQKENI. Trimming took 6 bases from V and 2 from J, leaving 16 bases between them. CDR3 length equals 15 residues. DNA for the CDR3: TGTGCCAGCTCCCTCGGGGTGCCAATACAAGAGACCCAGTACTTC. Residues: CASSLGVPIQETQYF. Supplemented by reference TRBV18 and TRBJ2-5, the full variable domain reads NAGVMQNPRHLVRRRGQEARLRCSPMKGHSHVYWYRQLPEEGLKFMVYLQKENIIDESGMPKERFSAEFPKEGPSILRIQQVVRGDSAAYFCASSLGVPIQETQYFGPGTRLLVL.

This chain uses TRBV10-3 with TRBJ2-1, with 7 nucleotides matching TRBD2. This CDR3 spans 17 amino acids. Germline CDR1 reads ENHRY; CDR2 reads SYGVKD. The V segment lost 1 base and the J segment 10 bases; nucleotides outside the gene matches: 16. The CDR3 coding sequence is TGTGCCATCAGTGAGTGGACTAGACTGGGTTCAGCAGGAGAGCAGTTCTTC. Translating it yields CAISEWTRLGSAGEQFF.

The gene calls are TRBV28 and TRBJ1-5; D not resolved. V lost 1 base and J 0 bases, leaving 7 bases between the germline ends. Looked up from germline, CDR1 is MDHEN and CDR2 is SYDVKM. This CDR3 region has 15 residues. DNA for the CDR3: TGTGCCAGCAGTTTATCTTGGATTAGCAATCAGCCCCAGCATTTT. Its protein product is CASSLSWISNQPQHF.

The V call is TRBV4-2, the J call TRBJ1-6; D possibly corresponds to TRBD1 (5 bases). The V end was cut by 3 bases, the J end by 7 bases, with 13 bases between. CDR3 size: 15 residues. Germline V lookup: CDR1 LGHNA, CDR2 YNFKEQ. The CDR3 bases are TGTGCCAGCAGCCACACGCAGGGTGCGAATTCACCCCTCCACTTT. Translation gives CASSHTQGANSPLHF.

This clone was picked up one time. This chain uses TRBV6-6 with TRBJ1-1; no clear D gene. This CDR3 has 11 residues. Germline assignment: CDR1 MNHNY and CDR2 SVGAGI (reference sequence). V was cut by 6 bases and J by 2 bases, with 4 bases left in between. Here the CDR3 reads CASRDNTEAFF. DNA for the CDR3: TGTGCCAGCAGAGATAACACTGAAGCTTTCTTT.

V gene TRBV14 combines with J gene TRBJ1-4; 7 bases match TRBD1. Germline V CDR1 and CDR2: SGHDN, FVKESK. J lost 8 bases, V lost 1 base, and 16 bases had no gene match. CDR3 size: 18 residues. The CDR3 bases are TGTGCCAGCAGCCAAGTGAGCTCGAGGGGGCGCGGTTTGGAAAAACTGTTTTTT. Amino acid sequence: CASSQVSSRGRGLEKLFF.

The J gene is TRBJ2-7, the V gene TRBV28; TRBD1 matches at 8 bases. The germline CDR1 and CDR2 sequences are MDHEN and SYDVKM. Germline trimming cut 6 bases from V and 4 bases from J; bases unmatched to any gene: 5. This CDR3 spans 13 amino acids. CDR3 amino acids: CASSIRQGYEQYF. In nucleotides, the CDR3 is TGTGCCAGCAGCATCCGACAGGGGTACGAGCAGTACTTC.

This clone has just one count. The V and J genes are TRBV28 and TRBJ2-3; TRBD2 agrees at 14 bases. There are 18 residues in the CDR3. After removal of 3 bases from V and 5 bases from J, the junction contained 10 bases not matched to a gene. Per the germline V gene, CDR1 is MDHEN and CDR2 is SYDVKM. CDR3 region: CASSFLGTSGSMLDTQYF. CDR3 nucleotides: TGTGCCAGCAGTTTCCTCGGGACTAGCGGGAGTATGTTAGATACGCAGTATTTT.